This T cell receptor beta chain was captured in a study of low-dose radiotherapy and immunotherapy resistance in tumors. Study-wide background: One day before radiation and immunotherapy, intravenous cyclophosphamide 200 mg/m2 was administered, with this repeated every two weeks. Gene-specific TRAV and TRBV primers were used for first-strand cDNA, covering alpha and beta chains.

Time point meaning: after trial treatment. The treatment here: LDRT plus nivolumab, ipilimumab, low-dose cyclophosphamide and aspirin (RACIN trial). This clonotype has at least ten counts. The length of the CDR3 is 18 residues. V was pared by 2 bases and J by 3 bases, with 13 bases of the junction left unmatched. Germline V gene lookup returns CDR1 SGHAT and CDR2 FQNNGV. The PCR that amplified TCRs ran for around 20 cycles, relying on a constant-region primer and a V-primer adapter. TCRdb recomputed calls from the reads with MiXCR, one row per CDR3 protein. Counted here are some 53,000 distinct CDR3 sequences, roughly a third occurring once; the ten biggest clones make up 8.2%.

The chain employs TRBV11-2 and TRBJ1-5, with 7 bases aligning to TRBD1. This TCR came from a male donor with rectosigmoid adenocarcinoma. Specimen: PBMCs, collected after low-dose radiotherapy plus immunotherapy. The CDR3 spells CASSLTGTGGTVNQPQHF. The CDR3 bases are TGTGCCAGCAGCTTAACTGGGACGGGCGGGACAGTCAATCAGCCCCAGCATTTT.